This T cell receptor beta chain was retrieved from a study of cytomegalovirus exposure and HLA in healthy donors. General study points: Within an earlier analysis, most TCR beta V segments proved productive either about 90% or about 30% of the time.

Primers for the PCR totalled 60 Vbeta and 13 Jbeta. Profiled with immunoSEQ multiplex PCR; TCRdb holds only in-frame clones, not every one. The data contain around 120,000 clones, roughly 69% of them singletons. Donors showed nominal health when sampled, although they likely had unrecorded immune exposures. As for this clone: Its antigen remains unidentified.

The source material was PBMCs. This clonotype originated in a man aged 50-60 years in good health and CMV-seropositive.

The CDR3 sequence is CASGTTGGRNIQYF. The CDR3 DNA is TGTGCCAGTGGGACTACAGGGGGAAGAAACATTCAGTACTTC. J is TRBJ2-4 and V is TRBV2; the D gene is possibly TRBD1 (8 bases). V gave up 9 bases and J gave up 6 bases, with 18 bases separating them. This CDR3 comprises 14 residues. Per the germline V gene, CDR1 is SNHLY and CDR2 is FYNNEI. The full variable domain, completed using reference TRBV2 and TRBJ2-4, is EPEVTQTPSHQVTQMGQEVILRCVPISNHLYFYWYRQILGQKVEFLVSFYNNEISEKSEIFDDQFSVERPDGSNFTLKIRSTKLEDSAMYFCASGTTGGRNIQYFGAGTRLSVL.